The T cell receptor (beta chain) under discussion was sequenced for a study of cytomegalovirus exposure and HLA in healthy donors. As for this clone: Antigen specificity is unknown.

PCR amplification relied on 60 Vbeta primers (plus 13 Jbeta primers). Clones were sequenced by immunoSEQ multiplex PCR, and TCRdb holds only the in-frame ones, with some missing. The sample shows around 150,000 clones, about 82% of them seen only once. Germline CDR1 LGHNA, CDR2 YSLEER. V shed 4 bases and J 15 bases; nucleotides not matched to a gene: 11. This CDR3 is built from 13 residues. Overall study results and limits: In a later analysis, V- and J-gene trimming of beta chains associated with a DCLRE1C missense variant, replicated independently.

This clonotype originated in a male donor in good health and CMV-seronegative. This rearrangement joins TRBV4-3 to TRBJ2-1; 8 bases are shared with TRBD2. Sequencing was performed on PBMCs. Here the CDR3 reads CASSPIGAGEAFF. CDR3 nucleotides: TGCGCCAGCAGCCCAATTGGAGCGGGAGAGGCGTTCTTC.